This passage covers 8 T cell receptor beta chains from one sample sequenced in a study of preoperative IRX-2 immunotherapy in early breast cancer. Assay: immunoSEQ multiplex PCR; the TCRdb copy retains only in-frame clones and omits some. The sample has some 30,000 clones, 75% to 90% seen once. Treatment reported: preoperative locoregional IRX-2 cytokine immunotherapy. The input for sequencing was lymph node tissue, taken from a patient treated with IRX-2 immunotherapy. The origin of the receptors is a human donor with breast cancer.

V usage is TRBV9 and J usage is TRBJ1-3; no firm D call. This CDR3 has 15 amino acids. With 4 bases removed from V and 0 bases from J, the gap between germline ends came to 11 bases. The germline V gene has CDR1 SGDLS and CDR2 YYNGEE. The CDR3 protein is CASSPRTDSGNTIYF. CDR3 coding DNA: TGTGCCAGCAGCCCCCGGACGGACTCTGGAAACACCATATATTTT.

The chain links TRBV6-8 to TRBJ1-5; D is ambiguous. Trimming removed 4 bases from V and 7 bases from J, with 8 bases in between. In germline, CDR1 is MNHGY, CDR2 SAAAGT. The CDR3 is 12 residues long. The CDR3 is CASSSFGQPQHF. The CDR3 DNA sequence: TGTGCCAGCAGTTCCTTTGGACAGCCCCAGCATTTT.

The chain uses TRBV7-2 and TRBJ1-2; 7 bases match TRBD1. This CDR3 spans 13 amino acids. Germline-derived CDR1 and CDR2 are SGHTA and FQGNSA. Trimming at V came to 5 bases and at J to 8 bases, leaving 8 bases not matched to a gene. The CDR3 DNA sequence: TGTGCCAGCAGCCAGGTTACAGGGGAGGGCTACACCTTC. This encodes CASSQVTGEGYTF.

The rearrangement uses TRBV29-1 and TRBJ2-7; D possibly corresponds to TRBD1 (6 bases). Germline assignment: CDR1 SQVTM and CDR2 ANQGSEA. Trimming stripped 6 bases from V and 0 bases from J, with 18 bases between. The CDR3 is 15 residues long. Written as DNA, the CDR3 is TGCAGCGTAGCCGGACAGAGGGCCGTCTCCTACGAGCAGTACTTC. This sequence encodes CSVAGQRAVSYEQYF.

The chain couples TRBV18 to TRBJ1-2; the D gene is possibly TRBD1 (6 bases). The V gene lost 2 bases and the J gene lost 2 bases, with 18 bases spanning the gap. Germline V CDR1 and CDR2: KGHSH, LQKENI. The CDR3 runs to 17 residues. CDR3: CASSPFPGATLNYGYTF. The CDR3 coding sequence is TGTGCCAGCTCACCATTTCCAGGGGCGACACTCAACTATGGCTACACCTTC. Full variable domain (rest looked up from reference TRBV18 and TRBJ1-2): NAGVMQNPRHLVRRRGQEARLRCSPMKGHSHVYWYRQLPEEGLKFMVYLQKENIIDESGMPKERFSAEFPKEGPSILRIQQVVRGDSAAYFCASSPFPGATLNYGYTFGSGTRLTVV.

This clone turned up a few times. CDR3 in amino acids: CAGKTGLVTDTQYF. CDR3 sequence (DNA): TGTGCCGGAAAAACAGGGCTGGTCACAGATACGCAGTATTTT. V and J are TRBV30 and TRBJ2-3; the D gene is possibly TRBD1 (6 bases). The V gene's germline CDR1 is GTSNPN and CDR2 SVGIG (reference sequence). The CDR3 sequence is 14 residues long. Trimming took 8 bases from V and 2 from J, leaving 17 bases between them.

The CDR3 spells CASSLWGEGTVRFSPSGNTIYF. In DNA, the CDR3 is TGTGCCAGCAGTTTATGGGGGGAGGGGACAGTCCGATTTTCCCCCTCTGGAAACACCATATATTTT. The chain joins TRBV27 to TRBJ1-3; TRBD1 matches at 7 bases. From germline, CDR1 is MNHEY and CDR2 SMNVEV (reference sequence). With 1 base clipped from V and 0 bases from J, the junction kept 21 bases outside the gene matches. The CDR3 runs 22 residues.

The chain carries TRBV19 and TRBJ1-5; 11 bases align to TRBD1. J gave up 6 bases and V 5 bases, and 6 bases lay outside the gene matches. Germline CDR1 LNHDA, CDR2 SQIVND (reference sequence). CDR3 length equals 15 residues. CDR3 DNA sequence: TGTGCCAGTAGTCCCCGGACAGGGGGCGGTCAGCCCCAGCATTTT. Protein product: CASSPRTGGGQPQHF.